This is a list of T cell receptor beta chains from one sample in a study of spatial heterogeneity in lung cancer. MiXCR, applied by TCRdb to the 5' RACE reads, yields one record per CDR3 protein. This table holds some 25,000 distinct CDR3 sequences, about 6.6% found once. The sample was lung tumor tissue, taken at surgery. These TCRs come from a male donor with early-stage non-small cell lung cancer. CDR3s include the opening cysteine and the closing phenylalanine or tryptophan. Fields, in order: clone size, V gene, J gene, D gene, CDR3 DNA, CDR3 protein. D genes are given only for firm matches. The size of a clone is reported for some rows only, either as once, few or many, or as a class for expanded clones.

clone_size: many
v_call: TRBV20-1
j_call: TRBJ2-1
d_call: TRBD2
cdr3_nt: TGCAGTGCTTTTGGACTAGCGGGTCTAGACAATGAGCAGTTCTTC
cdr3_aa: CSAFGLAGLDNEQFF

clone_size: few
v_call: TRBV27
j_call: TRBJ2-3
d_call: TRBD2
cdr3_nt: TGTGCCAGCAGTCGGACTAGGGATCATACGCAGTATTTT
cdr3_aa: CASSRTRDHTQYF

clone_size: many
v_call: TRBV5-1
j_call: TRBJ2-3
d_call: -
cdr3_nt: TGCGCCAGCAGCGCTACAGGGTTCGACACAGATACGCAGTATTTT
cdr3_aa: CASSATGFDTDTQYF

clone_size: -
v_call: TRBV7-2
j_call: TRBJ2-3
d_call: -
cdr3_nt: TGTGCCAGCAGCCCAAGCGAGGCAGATACGCAGTATTTT
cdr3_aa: CASSPSEADTQYF

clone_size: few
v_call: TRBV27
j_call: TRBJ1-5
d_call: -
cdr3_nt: TGTGCCAGCAGTTACGACAGAACTCAGCCCCAGCATTTT
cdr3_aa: CASSYDRTQPQHF

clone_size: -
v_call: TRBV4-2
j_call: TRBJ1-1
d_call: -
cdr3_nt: TGTGCCAGCAGCCAAATAGAGGGGAACACTGAAGCTTTCTTT
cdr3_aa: CASSQIEGNTEAFF

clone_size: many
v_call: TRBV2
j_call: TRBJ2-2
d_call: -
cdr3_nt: TGTGCCAGCAGCCCCCTGGGAACAGGCGGAGCCGGGGAGCTGTTTTTT
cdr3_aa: CASSPLGTGGAGELFF

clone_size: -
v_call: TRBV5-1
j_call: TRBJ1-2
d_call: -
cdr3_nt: TGCGCCAGCAGAAGGGGCCAAGCTAACTATGGCTACACCTTC
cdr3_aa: CASRRGQANYGYTF

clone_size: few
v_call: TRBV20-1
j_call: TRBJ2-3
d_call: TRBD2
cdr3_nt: TGCAGTGCTAGAGATCCGCGGGGGGTGGCAGATACGCAGTATTTT
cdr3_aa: CSARDPRGVADTQYF

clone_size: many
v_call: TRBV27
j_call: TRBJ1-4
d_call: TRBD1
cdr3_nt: TGTGCCAGCAGTGGCTGGACAGGGGGGATTGAAAAACTGTTTTTT
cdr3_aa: CASSGWTGGIEKLFF

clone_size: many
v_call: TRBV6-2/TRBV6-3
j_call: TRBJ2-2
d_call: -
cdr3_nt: TGTGCCAGCAGTTTTTATGAGGCCGGGGAGCTGTTTTTT
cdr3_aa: CASSFYEAGELFF

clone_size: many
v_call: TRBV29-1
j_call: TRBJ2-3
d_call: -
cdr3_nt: TGCAGCGTTGATGTGGGGGCCGTAGATACGCAGTATTTT
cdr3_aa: CSVDVGAVDTQYF

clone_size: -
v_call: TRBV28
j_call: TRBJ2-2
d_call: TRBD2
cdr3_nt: TGTGCCAGCGCACCCCAGGCGGGGGCCGGGGAGCTGTTTTTT
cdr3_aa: CASAPQAGAGELFF

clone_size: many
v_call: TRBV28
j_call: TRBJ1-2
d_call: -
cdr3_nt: TGTGCCAGCAGTTCGCAGGGGTATGGCTACACCTTC
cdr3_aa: CASSSQGYGYTF

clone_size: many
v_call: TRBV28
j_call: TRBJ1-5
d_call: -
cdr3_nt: TGTGCCAGCAGTTTAAATCCATGGGATCAGCCCCAGCATTTT
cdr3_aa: CASSLNPWDQPQHF

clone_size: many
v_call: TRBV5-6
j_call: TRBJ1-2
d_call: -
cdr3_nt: TGTGCCAGCAGACAAGGTGCAGGGAGGTATGGCTACACCTTC
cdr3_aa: CASRQGAGRYGYTF

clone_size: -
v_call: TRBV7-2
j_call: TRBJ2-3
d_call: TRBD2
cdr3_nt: TGTGCCAGCAGCTTTCAGCGGGGGAGCGCAGATACGCAGTATTTT
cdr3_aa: CASSFQRGSADTQYF

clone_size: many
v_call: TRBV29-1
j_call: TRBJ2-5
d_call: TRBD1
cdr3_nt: TGCAGCGTTGACAGGGGGCGCAGGGAGACCCAGTACTTC
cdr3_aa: CSVDRGRRETQYF

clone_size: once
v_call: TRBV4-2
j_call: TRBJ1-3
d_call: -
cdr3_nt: TGTGCCAGCAGCCAAGAAGCAGCTGGAGCCACCATATATTTT
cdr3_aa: CASSQEAAGATIYF

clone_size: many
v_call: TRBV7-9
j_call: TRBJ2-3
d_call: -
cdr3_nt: TGTGCCAGCAGCCCGAGTGGGCCGAATACGCAGTATTTT
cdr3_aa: CASSPSGPNTQYF

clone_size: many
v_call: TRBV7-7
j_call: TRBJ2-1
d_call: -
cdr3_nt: TGTGCTAGCAGCTTATCCCATGACGCAGGGGACGAGCAGTTCTTC
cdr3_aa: CASSLSHDAGDEQFF

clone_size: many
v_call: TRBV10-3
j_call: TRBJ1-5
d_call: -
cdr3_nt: TGTGCCATCAGTGAGTCCACGGTTAGCAATCAGCCCCAGCATTTT
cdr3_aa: CAISESTVSNQPQHF

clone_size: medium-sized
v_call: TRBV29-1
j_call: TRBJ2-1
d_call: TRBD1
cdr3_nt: TGCAGCGTTGAGGGTCAGGGGGCAAGCGGCTCCTACAATGAGCAGTTCTTC
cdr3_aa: CSVEGQGASGSYNEQFF

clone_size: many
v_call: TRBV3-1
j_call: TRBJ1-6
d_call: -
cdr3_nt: TGTGCCAGCAGCCAAAATCAGAAGTCCTATAATTCACCCCTCCACTTT
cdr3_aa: CASSQNQKSYNSPLHF

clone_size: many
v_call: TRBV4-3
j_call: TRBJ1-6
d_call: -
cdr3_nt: TGCGCCAGCAGCCAAGAGCCCTTGGGACTGTACAATAATTCACCCCTCCACTTT
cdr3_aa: CASSQEPLGLYNNSPLHF

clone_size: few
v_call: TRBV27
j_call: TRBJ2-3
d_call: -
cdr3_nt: TGTGCCAGCAGTGTTGCCTCCTCCCGGGGCCATACGCAGTATTTT
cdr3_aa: CASSVASSRGHTQYF

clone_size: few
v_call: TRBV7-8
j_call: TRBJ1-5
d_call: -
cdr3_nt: TGTGCCAGCAGCTTACAGGGCGTCACGAGCAATCAGCCCCAGCATTTT
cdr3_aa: CASSLQGVTSNQPQHF

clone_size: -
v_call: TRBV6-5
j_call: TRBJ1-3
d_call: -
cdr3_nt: TGTGCCAGCAGCCCCCGGACGTCCACTAGGGCCATATATTTT
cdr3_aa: CASSPRTSTRAIYF

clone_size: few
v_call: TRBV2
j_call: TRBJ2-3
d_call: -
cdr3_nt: TGTGCCAGCAGTGAAAGAGGAAATACGCAGTATTTT
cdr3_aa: CASSERGNTQYF

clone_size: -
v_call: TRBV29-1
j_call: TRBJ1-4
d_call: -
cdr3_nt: TGCAGCGTGGCAAAAGGACATTTCGGCACTAATGAAAAACTGTTTTTT
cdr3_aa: CSVAKGHFGTNEKLFF

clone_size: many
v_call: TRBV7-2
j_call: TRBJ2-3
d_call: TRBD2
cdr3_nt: TGTGCCAGCAGCAAAAGGGCCTCTAGCGGGGGCACAGATACGCAGTATTTT
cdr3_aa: CASSKRASSGGTDTQYF

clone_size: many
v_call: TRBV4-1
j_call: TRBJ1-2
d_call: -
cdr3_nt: TGCGCCAGCAGCCAAGATCGGGAGGGTCGGAGTGGCTACACCTTC
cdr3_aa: CASSQDREGRSGYTF

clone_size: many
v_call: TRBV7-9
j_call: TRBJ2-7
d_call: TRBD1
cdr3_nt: TGTGCCAGCAGCTGGGGACAGGGTGGGTACGAGCAGTACTTC
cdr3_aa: CASSWGQGGYEQYF

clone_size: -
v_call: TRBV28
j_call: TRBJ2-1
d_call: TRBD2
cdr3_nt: TGTGCCAGCAGCCCTCCTAGCGGGGGGGCCTCTGAGCAGTTCTTC
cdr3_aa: CASSPPSGGASEQFF

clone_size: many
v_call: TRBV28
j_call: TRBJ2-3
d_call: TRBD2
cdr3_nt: TGTGCCAGCATTCTAGCGGGGAGCACAGATACGCAGTATTTT
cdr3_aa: CASILAGSTDTQYF